One and the same sample provided the 18 T cell receptor beta chains below, sequenced in a study of blood T cell repertoires in COVID-19. The data were produced by immunoSEQ multiplex PCR, yet TCRdb's version contains in-frame clones alone and is incomplete. The data show approximately 230,000 clones, 86% seen once. The sequenced material came from peripheral blood. The source is a man under 40 who had recovered from COVID-19.

This chain uses TRBV28 with TRBJ2-3; TRBD1 matches 7 bases. Germline V lookup: CDR1 MDHEN, CDR2 SYDVKM. The CDR3 totals 14 residues. Trimming cost V 5 bases and J 6 bases; bases outside gene matches: 8. The DNA for the CDR3 is TGTGCCAGCAGTAAGGCCTCCAGGGGGGATACGCAGTATTTT. Translating it yields CASSKASRGDTQYF.

The chain links TRBV7-2 to TRBJ1-5; 8 bases map to TRBD1. The trim removed 1 base at V and 1 base at J, leaving 9 bases unmatched. Germline CDR1 reads SGHTA; CDR2 reads FQGNSA. The CDR3 is made up of 18 amino acids. The CDR3, as DNA: TGTGCCAGCAGCTTAGTGGCAGGGGGCATTCCAAGCAATCAGCCCCAGCATTTT. This sequence encodes CASSLVAGGIPSNQPQHF. Full variable domain (remainder filled in from reference TRBV7-2 and TRBJ1-5): GAGVSQSPSNKVTEKGKDVELRCDPISGHTALYWYRQSLGQGLEFLIYFQGNSAPDKSGLPSDRFSAERTGGSVSTLTIQRTQQEDSAVYLCASSLVAGGIPSNQPQHFGDGTRLSIL.

The chain has TRBV3-1 (or the pseudogene TRBV3-2) and TRBJ2-3; no definite D call. Trimming stripped 2 bases from V and 1 base from J, with 10 bases between. Germline CDR1 reads LGHDT; CDR2 reads YNNKEL (reference sequence). The CDR3 consists of 15 residues. The CDR3 sequence is CASSQYLRGTDTQYF. The DNA of the CDR3 is TGTGCCAGCAGCCAATACCTTCGCGGCACAGATACGCAGTATTTT.

The chain has TRBV9 and TRBJ2-7; 15 bases fit TRBD2. Germline values: CDR1 SGDLS, CDR2 YYNGEE. V lost 4 bases, J lost 4 bases, and 3 bases stayed unmatched. The CDR3 consists of 15 residues. CDR3 nucleotide sequence: TGTGCCAGCAGCCCGGGACTAGCGGGGGGTTACGAGCAGTACTTC. This codes for CASSPGLAGGYEQYF. The full variable domain, with the rest looked up from reference TRBV9 and TRBJ2-7, is DSGVTQTPKHLITATGQRVTLRCSPRSGDLSVYWYQQSLDQGLQFLIQYYNGEERAKGNILERFSAQQFPDLHSELNLSSLELGDSALYFCASSPGLAGGYEQYFGPGTRLTVT.

This clone was seen just once. The rearrangement links TRBV5-1 to TRBJ1-2; D perhaps matches TRBD1 (5 bases). The CDR3 contains 13 residues. Per germline, CDR1 SGHRS and CDR2 YFSETQ. The V end lost 4 bases, the J end lost 2 bases, and 9 bases lay between the germline ends. For the CDR3, the DNA is TGCGCCAGCAGCGGGGGACTGAACTATGGCTACACCTTC. Protein product: CASSGGLNYGYTF. Full variable domain (remainder filled in from reference TRBV5-1 and TRBJ1-2): KAGVTQTPRYLIKTRGQQVTLSCSPISGHRSVSWYQQTPGQGLQFLFEYFSETQRNKGNFPGRFSGRQFSNSRSEMNVSTLELGDSALYLCASSGGLNYGYTFGSGTRLTVV.

The V call is TRBV12-3 or TRBV12-4, the J call TRBJ1-3; TRBD1 might be the D (5 bases). Trimming left V 3 bases short and J 3 bases short, with 6 bases between. This CDR3 is built from 13 residues. DNA of the CDR3: TGTGCCAGCAGTTTGGGGGGTGGAAACACCATATATTTT. Translated: CASSLGGGNTIYF.

This clone was counted only a few times. V and J are TRBV5-1 and TRBJ1-1; possible D gene TRBD1, 5 bases. CDR1 and CDR2 from the germline V gene are SGHRS and YFSETQ. Trimming removed 0 bases from V and 8 bases from J, with 14 bases in between. This CDR3 is 14 amino acids long. The chain's CDR3 is CASSLGVGAGEAFF. CDR3 nucleotide sequence: TGCGCCAGCAGCTTGGGGGTTGGGGCAGGAGAAGCTTTCTTT.

This clone was counted only a few times. V is TRBV10-2 and J is TRBJ1-1, with D unclear. The CDR3 loop spans 12 amino acids. The germline V gene encodes CDR1 WSHSY and CDR2 SAAADI. With 8 bases removed from V and 1 base from J, the gap between germline ends came to 8 bases. This chain's CDR3 is CASGRANTEAFF. The CDR3 bases are TGCGCCAGCGGGCGGGCGAACACTGAAGCTTTCTTT.

The CDR3 DNA follows: TGTGCCAGCAGTGAAGGCCTCGGCCGGGAGCCCCAGCATTTT. Amino acid sequence: CASSEGLGREPQHF. The V and J genes are TRBV6-1 and TRBJ1-5; no clear D gene. The germline gives CDR1 MNHNS, CDR2 SASEGT. The CDR3 length is 14 residues. V lost 1 base and J 8 bases, leaving 12 bases between the germline ends.

This clone was observed at least ten times. CDR3 sequence (DNA): TGTGCCAGCAGTTCGGGACAGATTAGCAATCAGCCCCAGCATTTT. Its protein is CASSSGQISNQPQHF. The chain has TRBV6-2 or TRBV6-3 and TRBJ1-5, with 7 bases that match TRBD1. The germline gives CDR1 MNHEY, CDR2 SVGEGT. The CDR3 consists of 15 residues. The ends lost 4 bases at V and 0 bases at J; junction bases unmatched: 3.

This clone was seen a few times. The chain employs TRBV19 and TRBJ1-5, with 11 nucleotides matching TRBD1. The J segment lost 8 bases and the V segment lost 6 bases, leaving 6 bases of the junction unmatched. In germline, CDR1 is LNHDA, CDR2 SQIVND (reference sequence). The CDR3 sequence is 14 residues long. The CDR3 nucleotides read TGTGCCAGTAGCGGACAGGGGGCATCGGAGCCCCAGCATTTT. Protein sequence: CASSGQGASEPQHF.

The chain recombines TRBV28 with TRBJ1-1, with a weak D call TRBD1 (5 bases). V was trimmed by 7 bases and J by 5 bases, leaving 11 bases between them. This CDR3 is built from 12 residues. CDR1 and CDR2 (germline): MDHEN, SYDVKM. This CDR3 is CASTGGGTEAFF. In DNA, the CDR3 is TGTGCCAGCACGGGGGGGGGAACTGAAGCTTTCTTT. Based on the CDR3 plus reference TRBV28 and TRBJ1-1, the full variable domain is DVKVTQSSRYLVKRTGEKVFLECVQDMDHENMFWYRQDPGLGLRLIYFSYDVKMKEKGDIPEGYSVSREKKERFSLILESASTNQTSMYLCASTGGGTEAFFGQGTRLTVV.

V and J are TRBV5-6 and TRBJ1-1; D might be TRBD1 (5 bases). Germline CDR1 SGHDT, CDR2 YYEEEE. The CDR3 sequence is 14 residues long. V shed 5 bases and J shed 1 base, with 12 bases lying between them. The DNA of the CDR3 is TGTGCCAGCAGGGTTGGGGGGACGAACACTGAAGCTTTCTTT. Amino acids: CASRVGGTNTEAFF.

The chain couples TRBV7-2 to TRBJ1-3; unclear D gene. The CDR3 has 16 amino acids. Between the trimmed V and J ends, which lost 4 bases and 4 bases, there was a span of 17 bases. Germline assignment: CDR1 SGHTA and CDR2 FQGNSA. The chain's CDR3 is CASSWGGSGPGNTIYF. In DNA, the CDR3 is TGTGCCAGCAGCTGGGGAGGGTCCGGGCCCGGAAACACCATATATTTT.

This sequence joins TRBV6-5 and TRBJ2-7; tentatively, D is TRBD1 (5 bases). Trimming pared 0 bases from V and 9 bases from J, leaving 12 bases between. Germline values: CDR1 MNHEY, CDR2 SVGAGI. CDR3 size: 13 residues. CDR3 sequence: CASSYSGQGWQYF. CDR3 coding DNA: TGTGCCAGCAGTTACTCGGGGCAGGGCTGGCAGTACTTC.

The chain recombines TRBV3-1 (or the pseudogene TRBV3-2) with TRBJ2-1; 14 bases line up with TRBD2. Germline V lookup: CDR1 LGHDT, CDR2 YNNKEL (reference sequence). V shed 4 bases and J 4 bases; nucleotides not matched to a gene: 3. This CDR3 is built from 16 residues. The CDR3 reads CASSLTSGGAYNEQFF. The CDR3 nucleotides are TGTGCCAGCAGCCTGACTAGCGGGGGGGCATACAATGAGCAGTTCTTC.

The genes are TRBV10-3 and TRBJ1-1, with 9 bases fitting TRBD1. The CDR3 runs 13 residues. CDR1 and CDR2 (germline): ENHRY, SYGVKD. V gave up 9 bases and J gave up 3 bases; unmatched junction bases: 5. The DNA of the CDR3 is TGTGCCATGGGACAGGGACGAGACACTGAAGCTTTCTTT. Protein product: CAMGQGRDTEAFF.

The genes are TRBV5-6 and TRBJ1-2; a possible D gene is TRBD1 (5 bases). The CDR3 is made up of 16 amino acids. Germline CDR1 and CDR2: SGHDT and YYEEEE. Deletions cut 0 bases from V and 1 base from J, with 13 bases between. CDR3 residues: CASSLAWQGNNYGYTF. The CDR3 nucleotides read TGTGCCAGCAGCTTGGCCTGGCAGGGAAATAACTATGGCTACACCTTC.